A single TCR beta chain is shown here with its context. The antigen is not known. The entry originates in a study of cytomegalovirus exposure and HLA in healthy donors. Regarding the study as a whole: Across donors, most TCRs were seen rarely, yet some public ones were widespread. Subsequent analysis of the 100 to 150 validation repertoires found a tendency for first-cohort TCR clusters to co-occur. Cytomegalovirus association was assigned to approximately 180 TCR beta chains.

Measured with immunoSEQ multiplex PCR; TCRdb has only the in-frame clones, and not every one. The data contain roughly 64,000 clones, roughly 94% of them seen just once; the ten biggest clones take up approximately 5%. The receptor was isolated from a woman younger than 30 in good health and CMV-seropositive. The sample taken for sequencing was PBMCs.

CDR3: CASSAPRGGGPGVWEQYF. Here the CDR3 DNA reads TGTGCCAGCAGTGCCCCTCGGGGGGGCGGCCCGGGGGTATGGGAGCAGTACTTC. The chain uses TRBV6-1 and TRBJ2-7, with TRBD2 matching 8 bases. After removal of 4 bases from V and 7 bases from J, the junction contained 21 bases not matched to a gene. Germline lookup yields CDR1 MNHNS and CDR2 SASEGT. This CDR3 has 18 residues.